This T cell receptor (beta chain) was found in a study of CXCR3-negative and CXCR3-positive naive CD8 T cells (dated by TCRdb to between 2018 and 2021). Describing the broader study: In total, 120 million to 150 million TRB reads were obtained, corresponding to roughly 1.5 +/- 0.3 million reads per library. Diversity and physicochemical repertoire analyses were performed on around 10 donors pooled from two independent experiments. Naive subsets from roughly 5 donors and memory cells from 3 donors were included in the TRBV-TRBJ cluster analysis. What the work shows at the level of the full study, not this receptor alone: Because surface CD5, which is linked to self-reactivity in mice, was comparable between the naive subsets, TCR interaction strength was also inferred from the physicochemical properties of TRB CDR3s. Because CXCR3 expression was partially decreased after cryopreservation, freshly isolated PBMCs were used for most assays. Naive CXCR3-negative and CXCR3-positive cells from the same donor showed similar TRBV-TRBJ usage, whereas memory cells showed distinct patterns. Comparably high repertoire diversity was found in both naive subsets, whereas much lower repertoire diversity was found in memory CD8+ T cells. Compared with CXCR3-negative naive cells, CXCR3-positive naive cells had TRB CDR3s with higher hydrophobicity (lower Kidera factor 4), lower energy, and higher strength and volume indices.

Comments on this clonotype: Its recognized antigen is unknown.

Sequenced on a NextSeq 550. The Human TCR Profiling Kit (MiLaboratory) was used to make UMI-labeled 5' RACE TRB cDNA libraries. The full amount of extracted RNA was used for cDNA synthesis, and the full amount of resulting cDNA was used for PCR amplification. Libraries were prepared in parallel using an identical number of PCR cycles. The source study handled its data this way. With a minimum of two reads required per UMI, MIGEC and MiXCR pulled out about 50,000 +/- 9,200 unique UMI-labeled TRB cDNA molecules from each library. An average of approximately 40,000 +/- 10,000 functional in-frame TRB CDR3 nucleotide clonotypes without stop codons was found per library. After downsampling to 5000 UMI-labeled TRB molecules per sample, diversity metrics such as normalized Shannon-Wiener and Chao1 were calculated in VDJtools. Clonotype-size-weighted physicochemical properties of the central five CDR3 residues (interaction energy, strength, volume and Kidera factor 4) were computed in VDJtools. TCRdb reprocessed the sequencing reads and holds a single record per CDR3 protein sequence, with no DNA. In this record, the V and J calls reflect TCRdb's handling and not the investigators' own analysis. The sample's table covers 84,000 or so distinct CDR3 sequences. The biggest ten clones account for 0.5% to 0.6% of the sample.

For every CD8+ T cell subset, approximately 300,000 cells were flow-sorted straight into RLT lysis buffer, and each subset was sorted in triplicate. Naive CD8+ T cells were defined stringently as CD45RO-CCR7+CD27+CD95- to exclude memory contaminants. Peripheral blood mononuclear cells were isolated from buffy coats by standard density gradient centrifugation. Naive CXCR3-negative and CXCR3-positive CD8+ T cells were flow-sorted using a FACSAria III. Total RNA was extracted from sorted cells using an RNeasy Mini Kit. The CDR3 starts with the cysteine, ends with the phenylalanine, and has 14 residues. The entry carries no DNA sequence. Per the germline V gene, MDHEN is the CDR1 and SYDVKM is the CDR2.

The chain was built from TRBV28 and TRBJ1-1. This clonotype originated in a human donor in good health. Some clones in this sample may be carry-over from other donors' samples. Material: naive CXCR3+ CD8+ T cells from blood. The sample's cell subset or site label, in plain terms: CD45RO-CCR7+CD27+CD95- naive CD8+ T cells expressing CXCR3 (TNR3+). The CDR3: CASSFSNMNTEAFF.